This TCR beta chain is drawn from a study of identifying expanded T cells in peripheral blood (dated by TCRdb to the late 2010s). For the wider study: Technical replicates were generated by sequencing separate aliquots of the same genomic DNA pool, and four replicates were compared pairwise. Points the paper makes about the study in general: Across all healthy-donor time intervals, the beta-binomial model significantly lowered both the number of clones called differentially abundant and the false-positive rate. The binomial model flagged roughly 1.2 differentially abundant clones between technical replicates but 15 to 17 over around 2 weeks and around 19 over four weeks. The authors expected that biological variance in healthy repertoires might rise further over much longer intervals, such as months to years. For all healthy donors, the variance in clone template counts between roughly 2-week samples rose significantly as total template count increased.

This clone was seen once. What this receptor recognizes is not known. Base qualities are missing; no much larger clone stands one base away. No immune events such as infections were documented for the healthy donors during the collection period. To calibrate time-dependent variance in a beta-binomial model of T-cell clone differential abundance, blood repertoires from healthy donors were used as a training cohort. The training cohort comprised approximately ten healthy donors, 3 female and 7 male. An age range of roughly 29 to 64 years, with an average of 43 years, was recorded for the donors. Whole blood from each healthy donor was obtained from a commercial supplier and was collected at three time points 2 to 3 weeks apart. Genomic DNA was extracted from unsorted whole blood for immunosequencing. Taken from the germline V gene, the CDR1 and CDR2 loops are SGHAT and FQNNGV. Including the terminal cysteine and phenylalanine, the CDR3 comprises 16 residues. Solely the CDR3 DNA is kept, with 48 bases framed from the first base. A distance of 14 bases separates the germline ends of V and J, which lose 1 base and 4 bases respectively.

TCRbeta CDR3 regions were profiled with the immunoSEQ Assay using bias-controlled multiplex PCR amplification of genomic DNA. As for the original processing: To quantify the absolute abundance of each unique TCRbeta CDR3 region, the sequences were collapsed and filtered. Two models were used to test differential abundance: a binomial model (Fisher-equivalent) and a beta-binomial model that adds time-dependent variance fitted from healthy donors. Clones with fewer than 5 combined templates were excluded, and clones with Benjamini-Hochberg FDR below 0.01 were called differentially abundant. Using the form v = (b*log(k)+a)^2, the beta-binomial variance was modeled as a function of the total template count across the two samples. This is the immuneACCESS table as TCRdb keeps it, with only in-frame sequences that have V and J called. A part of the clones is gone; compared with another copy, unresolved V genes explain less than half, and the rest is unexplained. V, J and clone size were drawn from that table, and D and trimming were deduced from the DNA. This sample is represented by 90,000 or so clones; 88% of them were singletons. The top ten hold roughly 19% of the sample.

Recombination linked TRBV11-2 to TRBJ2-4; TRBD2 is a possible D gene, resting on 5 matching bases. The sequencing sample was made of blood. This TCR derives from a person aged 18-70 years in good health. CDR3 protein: CASSLVGGLGKNIQYF. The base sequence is TGTGCCAGCAGCTTAGTGGGCGGGTTGGGGAAAAACATTCAGTACTTC.